One TCR beta chain is described in this entry. Its target is not known. CDR1 SGDLS and CDR2 YYNGEE come from the germline V gene. This CDR3 contains 14 residues. V was pared by 6 bases and J by 6 bases, with 6 bases of the junction left unmatched. The record originates from a study of OX40 agonist ivuxolimab in advanced cancers. Turning to the study itself: Partial responses occurred in Three dose-escalation patients, one with hepatocellular carcinoma and two with cutaneous melanoma. Whole-study findings and limits: No determination was made of the antigen specificity of the expanded peripheral T cells. Clonal expansion by week 6 occurred in CD4+ and CD8+ blood T cells (at 0.1 to 3.0 mg/kg). Some nonresponders additionally presented with little normalized T-cell clonal expansion.

This table comes from immunoSEQ multiplex PCR, and its TCRdb copy is limited to in-frame clones, with some not included. The table lists around 38,000 clones, about 80% of them singletons. The receptor was isolated from an adult with an advanced solid tumor such as melanoma, head and neck, liver or kidney cancer. The sample was CD4+ or CD8+ T cells sorted from blood, taken in a trial of the OX40 agonist ivuxolimab. This chain joins TRBV9 and TRBJ1-2, with 12 bases identical to TRBD1. Here the CDR3 DNA reads TGTGCCAGCACCCCGGGACAGGGGGCGCATGGCTACACCTTC. Amino acids: CASTPGQGAHGYTF.